The 2 T cell receptor beta chains below all came from one sample that was sequenced in a study of blood T cell repertoires in COVID-19. Clones were sequenced by immunoSEQ multiplex PCR, and TCRdb holds only the in-frame ones, with some missing. The sample shows 200,000 to 250,000 clones, roughly 80% of them seen only once. The specimen sequenced was peripheral blood. The source of these receptors is a human donor in a cohort sampled during active COVID-19.

The chain employs TRBV4-1 and TRBJ1-6; TRBD1 matches at 9 bases. This CDR3 is built from 17 residues. The germline gives CDR1 MGHRA, CDR2 YSYEKL. J gave up 10 bases and V 4 bases, and 14 bases lay outside the gene matches. The CDR3 DNA reads as TGCGCCAGCAGCCGATCATTACCGGGACAGGGTCGCTCACCCCTCCACTTT. This encodes CASSRSLPGQGRSPLHF.

The V gene is TRBV18, the J gene TRBJ2-7, with 8 bases identical to TRBD1. The CDR3 sequence is 17 residues long. V trimming: 3 bases; J trimming: 6 bases; junction bases outside the gene matches: 16. Germline loops: CDR1 KGHSH, CDR2 LQKENI. The chain's CDR3 is CASSPQLPGQGLSEQYF. Here the CDR3 DNA reads TGTGCCAGCTCACCTCAACTCCCCGGACAGGGACTCTCCGAGCAGTACTTC.